The sequence of this TCR beta chain was determined in a study of radiotherapy plus CTLA-4 blockade in lung cancer. To note about this clone: Its antigen is as yet unknown.

Profiled with immunoSEQ multiplex PCR; TCRdb holds only in-frame clones, not every one. In the table there are about 88,000 clones, approximately 79% of which are singletons. The CDR3 is 14 amino acids. The V end was cut by 3 bases, the J end by 8 bases, with 17 bases between. CDR1 and CDR2 (germline): SGHNT, YYREEE (reference sequence). Notes on the study in general: Early blood T cell clone dynamics, with interferon-beta, were reported to best predict response. Clones derived from tumor TCRs expanded in blood after radiotherapy plus ipilimumab.

Focal radiation plus CTLA-4 blockade with ipilimumab was given to patients with chemo-refractory metastatic non-small-cell lung cancer. This sample comprised peripheral blood, obtained from a patient treated with radiotherapy plus ipilimumab. The rearrangement joins TRBV5-4 to TRBJ1-2; D ambiguous. This receptor was identified in a human donor with non-small cell lung cancer that progressed on radiotherapy plus ipilimumab. The CDR3 nucleotides read TGTGCCAGCAGCTCTAGGGTAGAGATAGGCGGCTACACCTTC. This sequence encodes CASSSRVEIGGYTF.